These 21 T cell receptor beta chains share one sample of origin, sequenced in a study of blood T cell repertoires in COVID-19. TCRdb's table, derived via immunoSEQ multiplex PCR, lists solely in-frame clones and lacks some. The data contain 85,000 to 95,000 clones, approximately 76% of them seen just once; the ten biggest clones take up roughly 7.3%. Sample: peripheral blood. The receptors originated from a man aged 65-85 years with acute or convalescent COVID-19.

J is TRBJ1-1 and V is TRBV5-5; D may be TRBD1 (5 bases). Trimming shortened V by 0 bases and J by 0 bases, and 9 bases separated the two germline ends. Germline V gene data show CDR1 as SGHKS and CDR2 as YYEKEE (reference sequence). The CDR3 is 15 amino acids. The CDR3 spells CASSLEWTMNTEAFF. The CDR3 nucleotides read TGTGCCAGCAGCTTGGAGTGGACAATGAACACTGAAGCTTTCTTT.

The chain carries TRBV2 and TRBJ1-5; the D is unclear. V lost 8 bases and J lost 1, with 15 bases in between. Looked up from germline, CDR1 is SNHLY and CDR2 is FYNNEI. This CDR3 is built from 15 residues. CDR3 in amino acids: CASALGGGSNQPQHF. In DNA form, the CDR3 reads TGTGCCAGCGCCTTAGGAGGAGGGAGCAATCAGCCCCAGCATTTT.

This clone has a handful of counts. The rearrangement uses TRBV19 and TRBJ1-1; 7 nucleotides line up with TRBD1. Germline-derived CDR1 and CDR2 are LNHDA and SQIVND (reference sequence). The CDR3 loop spans 14 amino acids. V lost 6 bases and J lost 0; bases outside the gene matches: 4. This chain's CDR3 is CASRLQGMNTEAFF. CDR3 nucleotide sequence: TGTGCCAGTAGACTACAGGGGATGAACACTGAAGCTTTCTTT.

This clone was counted between two and nine times. The V gene is TRBV5-5, the J gene TRBJ1-2; no clear D gene. This CDR3 comprises 15 residues. With 4 bases removed from V and 3 bases from J, the gap between germline ends came to 16 bases. The V gene's germline CDR1 is SGHKS and CDR2 YYEKEE (reference sequence). CDR3 sequence: CASSPPRLRDYGYTF. CDR3 in DNA: TGTGCCAGCAGCCCTCCGCGTTTACGCGACTATGGCTACACCTTC.

The CDR3 DNA is TGTGCCAGCAGCCAGGATACAGGGGACCAGCCCCAGCATTTT. Its protein product is CASSQDTGDQPQHF. The chain uses TRBV3-1 (or the pseudogene TRBV3-2) and TRBJ1-5; 7 positions agree with TRBD1. There are 14 residues in the CDR3. The germline gives CDR1 LGHDT, CDR2 YNNKEL (reference sequence). After removal of 3 bases from V and 7 bases from J, the junction contained 6 bases not matched to a gene.

The gene calls are TRBV19 and TRBJ2-1; the match to TRBD2 covers 10 bases. The junction had 5 bases not matched to a gene; V was cut back by 3 bases and J by 3 bases. The CDR3 runs 16 residues. CDR1 and CDR2 (germline): LNHDA, SQIVND (reference sequence). Here the CDR3 reads CASSMLAGANYNEQFF. The DNA for the CDR3 is TGTGCCAGTAGTATGCTAGCGGGAGCCAACTACAATGAGCAGTTCTTC. The full variable domain, in which reference TRBV19 and TRBJ2-1 provide the parts outside the CDR3, is DGGITQSPKYLFRKEGQNVTLSCEQNLNHDAMYWYRQDPGQGLRLIYYSQIVNDFQKGDIAEGYSVSREKKESFPLTVTSAQKNPTAFYLCASSMLAGANYNEQFFGPGTRLTVL.

This chain uses TRBV6-6 with TRBJ2-2; 9 bases fit TRBD1. V dropped 5 bases and J dropped 2; count of bases not matched to a gene: 9. This CDR3 region has 17 residues. Germline V CDR1 and CDR2: MNHNY, SVGAGI (reference sequence). The chain's CDR3 is CASSLEWDRDNTGELFF. CDR3 coding DNA: TGTGCCAGCAGTCTCGAGTGGGACAGGGATAACACCGGGGAGCTGTTTTTT.

The table lists this clone with a count of one. The chain carries TRBV7-9 and TRBJ1-1; D perhaps matches TRBD1 (5 bases). Germline CDR1 reads SEHNR; CDR2 reads FQNEAQ (reference sequence). The V gene lost 5 bases and the J gene lost 6 bases, with 13 bases spanning the gap. This CDR3 is 13 amino acids long. DNA for the CDR3: TGTGCCAGCAGCCAGACAGAAGGCGCTGAAGCTTTCTTT. Its protein is CASSQTEGAEAFF.

This clone appeared a few times. For the CDR3, the DNA is TGTGCCAGCAGCCAAGGCGCTAGCGGGAGGGTGGGAAATGAGCAGTTCTTC. Translation gives CASSQGASGRVGNEQFF. The chain uses TRBV4-2 and TRBJ2-1, with 12 nucleotides matching TRBD2. CDR1 and CDR2 from the germline V gene are LGHNA and YNFKEQ. V shed 1 base, J shed 7 bases, and the junction held 8 bases outside the gene matches. There are 17 residues in the CDR3.

This clone appeared a single time. V is TRBV3-1 (or the pseudogene TRBV3-2) and J is TRBJ1-1, with D possibly TRBD1 on 5 matching bases. The CDR3 is made up of 15 amino acids. The germline CDR1 and CDR2 sequences are LGHDT and YNNKEL (reference sequence). V lost 0 bases and J 4 bases, leaving 12 bases between the germline ends. DNA of the CDR3: TGTGCCAGCAGCCAAGATTGGGAGGGGACCACTGAAGCTTTCTTT. It translates to CASSQDWEGTTEAFF.

Ten or more counts support this clone. V is TRBV4-1 and J is TRBJ2-7; 9 bases are shared with TRBD1. CDR3 length equals 14 residues. V was pared by 2 bases and J by 6 bases, with 5 bases of the junction left unmatched. The germline V gene encodes CDR1 MGHRA and CDR2 YSYEKL. DNA for the CDR3: TGCGCCAGCAGCCAATCCGGGACAGGGAGCGAGCAGTACGTC. It yields the protein CASSQSGTGSEQYV.

This chain links TRBV20-1 with TRBJ2-3; 10 bases agree with TRBD2. The CDR3 length is 17 residues. V gave up 3 bases and J gave up 3 bases; unmatched junction bases: 12. CDR1 DFQATT and CDR2 SNEGSKA come from the germline V gene (reference sequence). CDR3 amino acids: CSASPPSGGGPTDTQYF. The CDR3 DNA reads as TGCAGTGCTAGTCCGCCTAGCGGGGGAGGGCCGACAGATACGCAGTATTTT.

The V gene is TRBV18, the J gene TRBJ1-1; D might be TRBD1 (6 bases). Germline CDR1 KGHSH, CDR2 LQKENI. The V gene lost 3 bases and the J gene lost 1 base, with 12 bases spanning the gap. The CDR3 length is 15 residues. The CDR3 loop is CASSPAKTGNTEAFF. CDR3 DNA sequence: TGTGCCAGCTCACCGGCAAAGACAGGGAACACTGAAGCTTTCTTT.

The CDR3 region is CASSYVPGTSYEQYF. The CDR3 bases are TGTGCCAGCAGTTACGTCCCCGGGACTAGCTACGAGCAGTACTTC. V and J are TRBV6-5 and TRBJ2-7; 8 bases fit TRBD2. After removal of 2 bases from V and 3 bases from J, the junction contained 6 bases not matched to a gene. From germline, CDR1 is MNHEY and CDR2 SVGAGI. The CDR3 covers 15 residues.

This chain connects TRBV9 to TRBJ2-2; TRBD2 matches 10 bases. The CDR3 spans 16 residues. Germline CDR1 SGDLS, CDR2 YYNGEE. The V gene end was trimmed by 0 bases and the J gene end by 4 bases; junction bases not matched to a gene: 3. CDR3: CASSVGAGGSTGELFF. The CDR3 DNA follows: TGTGCCAGCAGCGTAGGAGCGGGGGGGAGCACCGGGGAGCTGTTTTTT. Full variable domain (missing parts from reference TRBV9 and TRBJ2-2): DSGVTQTPKHLITATGQRVTLRCSPRSGDLSVYWYQQSLDQGLQFLIQYYNGEERAKGNILERFSAQQFPDLHSELNLSSLELGDSALYFCASSVGAGGSTGELFFGEGSRLTVL.

DNA for the CDR3: TGTGCCACCAGCAGAGATCTCAGGGAATTAACCGGGGAGCTGTTTTTT. Its protein is CATSRDLRELTGELFF. The chain uses TRBV15 and TRBJ2-2; D possibly corresponds to TRBD1 (5 bases). The CDR3 covers 16 residues. The germline V gene has CDR1 LNHNV and CDR2 YYDKDF (reference sequence). Trimming stripped 0 bases from V and 5 bases from J, with 13 bases between.

This clone was observed a handful of times. V is TRBV5-1 and J is TRBJ1-3; D unresolved. Germline CDR1 and CDR2: SGHRS and YFSETQ. The V and J ends lost 0 bases and 3 bases respectively, with 10 bases between them. This CDR3 is built from 15 residues. The CDR3 here is CASSLDFSSGNTIYF. CDR3 DNA sequence: TGCGCCAGCAGCTTGGACTTCTCTAGTGGAAACACCATATATTTT.

This clone was seen just once. This sequence joins TRBV9 and TRBJ2-1, with 11 bases identical to TRBD2. CDR3 length equals 18 residues. Looked up from germline, CDR1 is SGDLS and CDR2 is YYNGEE. Trimming removed 0 bases from V and 3 bases from J; junction bases left unmatched: 8. CDR3 protein: CASSVGLGGLADYNEQFF. The DNA of the CDR3 is TGTGCCAGCAGCGTAGGCTTGGGGGGACTAGCGGACTACAATGAGCAGTTCTTC.

The chain has TRBV5-1 and TRBJ1-3; the D gene is possibly TRBD1 (6 bases). The length of the CDR3 is 17 residues. V gave up 4 bases and J gave up 1 base, with 18 bases separating them. Germline V gene sequence: CDR1 SGHRS, CDR2 YFSETQ. CDR3 nucleotides: TGCGCCAGCAGCCGAGAAGGACAGCCTAGATCTGGAAACACCATATATTTT. It yields the protein CASSREGQPRSGNTIYF.

The J gene is TRBJ2-7, the V gene TRBV7-8, with 9 bases matching TRBD1. After removal of 5 bases from V and 5 bases from J, the junction contained 10 bases not matched to a gene. CDR3 length: 15 residues. CDR1 and CDR2 from the germline V gene are SGHVS and FQNEAQ. The CDR3 DNA follows: TGTGCCAGCAGCAGTGACAGGGGGGTTTGGAACGAGCAGTACTTC. This encodes CASSSDRGVWNEQYF.

The chain carries TRBV3-1 (or the pseudogene TRBV3-2) and TRBJ2-5; 7 positions match TRBD1. The CDR3 is made up of 14 amino acids. Per the germline V gene, CDR1 is LGHDT and CDR2 is YNNKEL (reference sequence). The V gene end was trimmed by 0 bases and the J gene end by 5 bases; junction bases not matched to a gene: 3. CDR3 region: CASSQDPGQETQYF. DNA of the CDR3: TGTGCCAGCAGCCAAGATCCGGGACAGGAGACCCAGTACTTC.